Below, 16 T cell receptor beta chains from the same sample are listed, as sequenced in a study of breast tumors, draining lymph nodes, adjacent tissues (TCRdb year 2016). The lymph node samples were taken from the axillary draining lymph nodes of breast cancer patients. Libraries were built with multiplex PCR. The listed sequencing device is Illumina HiSeq 2000. TCRdb itself trimmed the public reads at Q25 with fastp, ran MiXCR and retained productive beta chains. Under each unique CDR3 protein, matching rows form one entry showing the most common genes and DNA. The sample data list about 170,000 distinct CDR3 sequences, and about 30% of these were observed just once. The ten biggest clones cover 3.8% of the sample. The sample taken for sequencing was axillary lymph node tissue. These TCRs come from a female donor with breast cancer. Some clones in this sample may be carry-over from other donors' samples.

This clonotype was counted a few times. The rearrangement links TRBV28 to TRBJ2-3, with D maybe TRBD2 (7 bases). From germline, CDR1 is MDHEN and CDR2 SYDVKM. Trimming pared 5 bases from V and 2 bases from J, leaving 20 bases between. The CDR3 is 17 residues long. The CDR3 region has the DNA TGTGCCAGCAGTACGAGAGACGGGGGGCGTCTCACAGATACGCAGTATTTT. Translated: CASSTRDGGRLTDTQYF.

This chain uses TRBV28 with TRBJ2-7; 12 nucleotides line up with TRBD1. Unmatched junction bases numbered 14, after V lost 10 bases and J lost 7 bases. There are 15 residues in the CDR3. Germline lookup yields CDR1 MDHEN and CDR2 SYDVKM. In DNA, the CDR3 is TGTGCCACCCTAGTTACCGGGACAGGGGGCGGGGAGCAGTACTTC. Translating gives CATLVTGTGGGEQYF.

The CDR3 spells CSARLLAVITDTQYF. The DNA for the CDR3 is TGCAGTGCTAGATTACTAGCTGTTATCACAGATACGCAGTATTTT. V usage is TRBV20-1 and J usage is TRBJ2-3, with D possibly being TRBD2 (6 bases). CDR3 size: 15 residues. The V and J ends lost 2 bases and 2 bases respectively, with 14 bases between them. CDR1 is DFQATT and CDR2 is SNEGSKA in the germline V gene (reference sequence).

The chain couples TRBV28 to TRBJ2-7, with 7 bases matching TRBD2. Looked up from germline, CDR1 is MDHEN and CDR2 is SYDVKM. Unmatched junction bases numbered 2, after V lost 3 bases and J lost 6 bases. This CDR3 spans 12 amino acids. CDR3 loop: CASSLRGCEQYV. As DNA, the CDR3 is TGTGCCAGCAGTTTGCGGGGGTGCGAGCAGTACGTC.

This chain joins TRBV30 and TRBJ1-5; D is possibly TRBD1 (5 bases). The germline V and J ends were trimmed by 4 bases and 11 bases, with 24 bases remaining between them. CDR1 and CDR2 (germline): GTSNPN, SVGIG (reference sequence). CDR3 length equals 15 residues. The CDR3 DNA sequence: TGTGCCTGGACAACAAGCCCGGGTTTAGGGGAGACCCAGCATTTT. Amino acids: CAWTTSPGLGETQHF.

As to this clonotype: A much bigger clone sits one base away, suggesting this may be a read error. The V and J genes are TRBV9 and TRBJ2-5, with D perhaps matching TRBD1 or TRBD2 (5 bases each). CDR3 length: 14 residues. The germline gives CDR1 SGDLS, CDR2 YYNGEE. This CDR3 is CACSEGSGEETQSF. In DNA, the CDR3 is TGTGCCTGCAGCGAGGGGTCCGGGGAAGAGACCCAGTCCTTC.

This clonotype was counted many times. V and J are TRBV5-1 and TRBJ2-5; D ambiguous. The germline gives CDR1 SGHRS, CDR2 YFSETQ. Deletions cut 0 bases from V and 1 base from J, with 4 bases between. There are 13 residues in the CDR3. The CDR3 reads CASSLDPQETQYF. The CDR3, as DNA: TGCGCCAGCAGCTTGGACCCCCAAGAGACCCAGTACTTC.

This clonotype has at least ten counts. This chain connects TRBV10-3 to TRBJ1-4; 8 positions match TRBD1. With 2 bases clipped from V and 10 bases from J, the junction kept 6 bases outside the gene matches. Germline V gene sequence: CDR1 ENHRY, CDR2 SYGVKD. This CDR3 spans 14 amino acids. The CDR3 loop reads CAISEPGQGGKLFF. The CDR3 DNA reads as TGTGCCATCAGTGAGCCCGGACAGGGTGGAAAACTGTTTTTT.

This clonotype was observed a handful of times. J is TRBJ2-5 and V is TRBV2; D uncertain. Germline CDR1 reads SNHLY; CDR2 reads FYNNEI. CDR3 length equals 15 residues. Trimming removed 8 bases at V and 0 bases at J, with 16 bases between. CDR3 sequence (DNA): TGTGCCAGCGGTGGTAGTGGCAGGTACCAAGAGACCCAGTACTTC. This codes for CASGGSGRYQETQYF.

This clonotype was recorded once. This clone may be a read error of a much larger clone one base away. The chain couples TRBV6-2 or TRBV6-3 to TRBJ2-5; no reliable D call. The CDR3 has 12 amino acids. CDR1 is MNHEY, CDR2 SVGEGT, per germline. The CDR3, as DNA: TGTGCCAGCTGTTACACCCAAGAGACCCAGTACTTC. Amino acids: CASCYTQETQYF.

This clonotype was detected ten times or more. This chain connects TRBV5-1 to TRBJ2-1, with D possibly being TRBD1 (6 bases). The V end lost 7 bases, the J end lost 2 bases, and 16 bases lay between the germline ends. CDR3 length: 15 residues. Germline V CDR1 and CDR2: SGHRS, YFSETQ. For the CDR3, the DNA is TGCGCCAGCGACGAACAGGGTGGCGCCTACAATGAGCAGTTCTTC. Amino acid sequence: CASDEQGGAYNEQFF.

This clonotype was counted many times. The rearrangement uses TRBV15 and TRBJ2-2, with D possibly matching TRBD2 (7 bases). Germline values: CDR1 LNHNV, CDR2 YYDKDF (reference sequence). Between the trimmed V and J ends, which lost 0 bases and 4 bases, there was a span of 9 bases. CDR3 length equals 15 residues. The CDR3 DNA reads TGTGCCACCAGCAGAGAGGGAGGGGGCACCGGGGAGCTGTTTTTT. The encoded protein is CATSREGGGTGELFF.

This clonotype has ten or more counts. Being one base from a much bigger clone, this may be a read error. CDR3 sequence (DNA): TGTGCCACCAGCAGAGACGGAGGGGGGAGGTATGGCCACACCTTC. It codes for CATSRDGGGRYGHTF. The chain carries TRBV15 and TRBJ1-2; possible D gene TRBD1, 6 bases. The CDR3 runs 15 residues. Germline assignment: CDR1 LNHNV and CDR2 YYDKDF (reference sequence).

This clonotype was detected many times. The chain employs TRBV6-1 and TRBJ1-6; no clear D. Germline CDR1 is MNHNS and CDR2 is SASEGT. The CDR3 totals 18 residues. With 3 bases removed from V and 10 bases from J, the gap between germline ends came to 25 bases. CDR3 nucleotide sequence: TGTGCCAGCAGTGAGTCCTCGTCGTATTGGGGAGAATACTCACCCCTCCACTTT. Its protein is CASSESSSYWGEYSPLHF.

This clonotype has at least ten counts. The chain couples TRBV20-1 to TRBJ2-7; the D is unclear. CDR3 length: 15 residues. In germline, CDR1 is DFQATT, CDR2 SNEGSKA (reference sequence). With 6 bases removed from V and 0 bases from J, the gap between germline ends came to 18 bases. CDR3 amino acids: CSAPNRARSSYEQYF. DNA for the CDR3: TGCAGTGCCCCTAACCGGGCTCGCAGCTCCTACGAGCAGTACTTC.

This clonotype was seen at least ten times. The chain is built from TRBV16 and TRBJ2-5; 9 bases align to TRBD1. The CDR3 runs 17 residues. Germline CDR1 and CDR2: KGHSY and FQNENV. Trimming cost V 2 bases and J 5 bases; bases outside gene matches: 12. The CDR3 is CASSQTTGGTPGETQYF. In nucleotides, the CDR3 is TGTGCCAGCAGCCAAACGACAGGGGGGACACCTGGGGAGACCCAGTACTTC.